These 15 T cell receptor beta chains were sequenced from one sample in a study of tumor-infiltrating lymphocytes in oesophageal squamous cell carcinoma. TCRdb redid the calling of the PCR reads with MiXCR, one entry per CDR3 protein. Of 15,000 to 20,000 distinct CDR3 sequences in the sample, under 45% were seen once. Specimen: esophageal tumor tissue. Receptors originate from a male donor with esophageal squamous cell carcinoma.

V and J are TRBV6-8 and TRBJ2-4; TRBD1 aligns across 7 bases. The J call is in doubt because the DNA end fits TRBJ2-7 better. Germline CDR1 is MNHGY and CDR2 is SAAAGT. The CDR3 spans 19 residues. The CDR3 nucleotides read TGTGCCAGCAGTCCTATTATCACCCGGGACAGAGAAGCAAGCTACGAGCAGTACTTC. Its translation: CASSPIITRDREASYEQYF.

The J gene is TRBJ2-2, the V gene TRBV7-6; TRBD2 agrees at 9 bases. Germline V gives CDR1 SGHVS, CDR2 FNYEAQ. This CDR3 is 17 amino acids long. V lost 5 bases and J lost 4; bases outside the gene matches: 11. CDR3 loop: CASSLRTSEGRTGELFF. The CDR3, as DNA: TGTGCCAGCAGCCTCAGGACTAGCGAGGGACGCACCGGGGAGCTGTTTTTT. Drawing the rest from reference TRBV7-6 and TRBJ2-2, the complete variable domain is GAGVSQSPRYKVTKRGQDVALRCDPISGHVSLYWYRQALGQGPEFLTYFNYEAQQDKSGLPNDRFSAERPEGSISTLTIQRTEQRDSAMYRCASSLRTSEGRTGELFFGEGSRLTVL.

This sequence joins TRBV18 and TRBJ1-1; 11 positions agree with TRBD1. The V and J ends lost 3 bases and 7 bases, in that order; junction bases with no gene match: 10. CDR3 length equals 16 residues. In germline, CDR1 is KGHSH, CDR2 LQKENI. The DNA for the CDR3 is TGTGCCAGCTCACCGACGGGACAGGGGGTCTTGGGTGAAGCTTTCTTT. Its protein is CASSPTGQGVLGEAFF. The whole variable domain, filled in from reference TRBV18 and TRBJ1-1, reads NAGVMQNPRHLVRRRGQEARLRCSPMKGHSHVYWYRQLPEEGLKFMVYLQKENIIDESGMPKERFSAEFPKEGPSILRIQQVVRGDSAAYFCASSPTGQGVLGEAFFGQGTRLTVV.

This clonotype is medium-sized in the sample. The chain couples TRBV7-6 to TRBJ1-4; the match to TRBD1 covers 9 bases. The V gene's germline CDR1 is SGHVS and CDR2 FNYEAQ. This CDR3 contains 15 residues. Trimming removed 1 base from V and 6 bases from J; junction bases left unmatched: 3. CDR3 DNA: TGTGCCAGCAGCTTAGAAGGGGACAGGGATGAAAAACTGTTTTTT. Translation: CASSLEGDRDEKLFF. The full variable domain, with the rest looked up from reference TRBV7-6 and TRBJ1-4, is GAGVSQSPRYKVTKRGQDVALRCDPISGHVSLYWYRQALGQGPEFLTYFNYEAQQDKSGLPNDRFSAERPEGSISTLTIQRTEQRDSAMYRCASSLEGDRDEKLFFGSGTQLSVL.

The chain carries TRBV7-6 and TRBJ1-6; no definite D call. V was trimmed by 5 bases and J by 8 bases, leaving 16 bases between them. CDR3 length: 15 residues. Germline-derived CDR1 and CDR2 are SGHVS and FNYEAQ. As DNA, the CDR3 is TGTGCCAGCAGCCTCAGCCGGGTCGACGATTCACCCCTCCACTTT. Residues: CASSLSRVDDSPLHF.

The J gene is TRBJ2-7, the V gene TRBV7-2; no firm D call. This CDR3 contains 12 residues. Germline CDR1 SGHTA, CDR2 FQGNSA. Trimming removed 5 bases at V and 7 bases at J, with 12 bases between. CDR3 nucleotide sequence: TGTGCCAGCAGCCAAAGTGGCAATGAGCAGTACTTC. Translated: CASSQSGNEQYF.

This chain connects TRBV7-6 to TRBJ2-3, with D perhaps matching TRBD2 (5 bases). The J call may be incorrect, as the DNA end agrees better with TRBJ2-7. From germline, CDR1 is SGHVS and CDR2 FNYEAQ. The CDR3 consists of 17 residues. The CDR3 sequence is CASSLARRGRSTDTQYF. In DNA form, the CDR3 reads TGTGCCAGCAGCTTAGCGCGACGGGGTAGAAGCACAGATACGCAGTACTTC.

V gene TRBV7-2 combines with J gene TRBJ2-1; 10 nucleotides agree with TRBD2. The J call may be wrong; the DNA end is better matched by TRBJ2-7. Germline V lookup: CDR1 SGHTA, CDR2 FQGNSA. This CDR3 is 15 amino acids long. For the CDR3, the DNA is TGTGCCAGCAGCTTAACTCTAGCGGGAGCTTACGAGCAGTACTTC. This encodes CASSLTLAGAYEQYF.

This clonotype rates as medium-sized. The chain's CDR3 is CASSYDYLEINEQFF. DNA of the CDR3: TGTGCCAGCAGTTACGACTACCTCGAGATAAATGAGCAGTTCTTC. The chain uses TRBV6-6 and TRBJ2-1; D might be TRBD2 (5 bases). Between the trimmed V and J ends, which lost 2 bases and 7 bases, there was a span of 15 bases. The CDR3 spans 15 residues. CDR1 MNHNY and CDR2 SVGAGI come from the germline V gene (reference sequence).

This clonotype was observed many times. This chain uses TRBV4-2 with TRBJ1-1, with a possible D match to TRBD1 (6 bases). Per the germline V gene, CDR1 is LGHNA and CDR2 is YNFKEQ. The germline V and J ends were trimmed by 1 base and 2 bases, with 17 bases remaining between them. This CDR3 spans 17 amino acids. The CDR3 bases are TGTGCCAGCAGCCAAGCCCCATATGCACAGGGCAACACTGAAGCTTTCTTT. This sequence encodes CASSQAPYAQGNTEAFF.

This clonotype was observed a few times. V is TRBV30 and J is TRBJ2-5; D assignment may be TRBD1 or TRBD2 (5 bases each). CDR1 is GTSNPN and CDR2 is SVGIG in the germline V gene (reference sequence). Trimming stripped 1 base from V and 8 bases from J, with 11 bases between. The CDR3 has 12 amino acids. CDR3 nucleotides: TGTGCCTGGAGTGGGGGACGGGCAACCCAGTACTTC. Encoded protein: CAWSGGRATQYF.

The chain recombines TRBV12-3 or TRBV12-4 with TRBJ2-4; D may match TRBD1 or TRBD2 (6 bases each). The J call could be wrong; TRBJ2-1 is a better fit for the DNA end. The CDR3 loop spans 16 amino acids. CDR3 amino acids: CASSKLQGAGSGEQFF. CDR3 bases: TGTGCCAGCAGCAAGCTACAGGGAGCCGGGAGTGGTGAGCAGTTCTTC.

This clonotype came up many times. The chain carries TRBV27 and TRBJ2-5; TRBD2 agrees at 8 bases. The length of the CDR3 is 15 residues. Germline V lookup: CDR1 MNHEY, CDR2 SMNVEV (reference sequence). The V gene end was trimmed by 2 bases and the J gene end by 11 bases; junction bases not matched to a gene: 13. DNA for the CDR3: TGTGCCAGCAGTTTAAAGGGACTAGTCTACAATGAGCAGTACTTC. Protein product: CASSLKGLVYNEQYF.

The V and J genes are TRBV11-2 and TRBJ2-1, with D perhaps matching TRBD1 (5 bases). The CDR3 sequence is 16 residues long. Per the germline V gene, CDR1 is SGHAT and CDR2 is FQNNGV. V shed 1 base and J shed 3 bases, with 13 bases lying between them. Written as DNA, the CDR3 is TGTGCCAGCAGCTTAGTAGTAGGGGCTCTCTACAATGAGCAGTTCTTC. Amino acid sequence: CASSLVVGALYNEQFF.

This chain joins TRBV7-2 and TRBJ1-4; D perhaps matches TRBD1 (6 bases). V shed 5 bases and J shed 5 bases, with 12 bases lying between them. Germline V CDR1 and CDR2: SGHTA, FQGNSA. The CDR3 runs to 14 residues. The CDR3 bases are TGTGCCAGCAGCCGCGACAGGATAAATGAAAAACTGTTTTTT. As protein: CASSRDRINEKLFF.